This T cell receptor (beta chain) was identified during a study of blood T cells in healthy people across ages. Alongside a J-beta primer mix, a sample-barcoded 5' primer served in a second PCR lasting 7 to 11 cycles. Each cDNA molecule, via a template-switch adaptor with 12 random nucleotides, was tagged. One entry per CDR3 protein results from TCRdb running MiXCR on the 5' RACE reads. The sample has about 1.5 million distinct CDR3 sequences; roughly 43% are singletons. This CDR3 has 12 amino acids. V lost 5 bases, J lost 7 bases, and 2 bases stayed unmatched. This clonotype was seen ten or more times.

This receptor was obtained from a young woman in good health. V is TRBV12-3 or TRBV12-4 and J is TRBJ2-1; 7 nucleotides align to TRBD1. Sequencing used blood. CDR3 protein: CASSPTGNEQFF. Written as DNA, the CDR3 is TGTGCCAGCAGTCCGACAGGGAATGAGCAGTTCTTC.